In this sample, the clone carrying this TCR beta chain turned up once. Other DNA sequences in this sample translate to the same CDR3. This sample stems from a study of shared clonotypes between healthy human individuals. On sorted subsets, replicate PCRs used roughly 220 ng DNA, or about 33,000 T cell genomes. This table comes from immunoSEQ multiplex PCR, and its TCRdb copy is limited to in-frame clones, with some not included. The profile shows roughly 1,800,000 clones, over 85% of them singletons. The CDR3 loop spans 11 amino acids. Trimming stripped 8 bases from V and 7 bases from J, with 8 bases between. Germline CDR1 and CDR2: LNHDA and SQIVND (reference sequence). Cells designated naive CD8 were CD45RO-negative and were positively selected for CCR7, with terminally differentiated effector memory CD45RA+ cells excluded.

V gene TRBV19 combines with J gene TRBJ2-2; D remains unclear. The material sequenced was naive CD8+ T cells sorted from blood. This receptor was identified in a man aged 18 to 35 in good health. The CDR3 bases are TGTGCCAGTTCCATGAGCGGGGAGCTGTTTTTT. Encoded protein: CASSMSGELFF.